Below are 32 T cell receptor beta chains sequenced from a single sample in a study of blood T cell repertoires in COVID-19. The repertoire was sequenced with immunoSEQ multiplex PCR; TCRdb's copy has only in-frame clones and lacks some. The table shows tens of thousands of clones, with 80% to 90% occurring only once. The specimen was peripheral blood. The receptor set was obtained from an elderly woman with acute or convalescent COVID-19.

The chain links TRBV21-1 to TRBJ1-5. TRBV21-1 is designated a pseudogene. The CDR3 is 19 amino acids. CDR3 in DNA: TGTGCCAGCAGCGGTCGACAACACTGCGACCGGGGAGGTAGTCAGCCCCAGCATTTT. Protein sequence: CASSGRQHCDRGGSQPQHF.

The gene calls are TRBV4-1 and TRBJ1-2; the match to TRBD1 covers 7 bases. Germline V gene lookup returns CDR1 MGHRA and CDR2 YSYEKL. The CDR3 has 13 amino acids. V dropped 4 bases and J dropped 7; count of bases not matched to a gene: 6. CDR3 nucleotides: TGCGCCAGCAGCCTACAGGGGCGGTCTGGCTACACCTTC. Translation gives CASSLQGRSGYTF.

This clone has only a few counts. V and J are TRBV19 and TRBJ1-1; 7 nucleotides line up with TRBD1. This CDR3 has 13 amino acids. The V segment lost 11 bases and the J segment 4 bases; nucleotides outside the gene matches: 10. Germline loops: CDR1 LNHDA, CDR2 SQIVND (reference sequence). For the CDR3, the DNA is TGTGCCGTGGGAAAGGGGGCGGCCACTGAAGCTTTCTTT. Encoded protein: CAVGKGAATEAFF. Variable domain in full (rest from reference TRBV19 and TRBJ1-1): DGGITQSPKYLFRKEGQNVTLSCEQNLNHDAMYWYRQDPGQGLRLIYYSQIVNDFQKGDIAEGYSVSREKKESFPLTVTSAQKNPTAFYLCAVGKGAATEAFFGQGTRLTVV.

The chain carries TRBV18 and TRBJ2-1; D may be TRBD2 (6 bases). The CDR3 sequence is 16 residues long. In germline, CDR1 is KGHSH, CDR2 LQKENI. V gave up 3 bases and J gave up 8 bases, with 20 bases separating them. CDR3 coding DNA: TGTGCCAGCTCACCCGGGTTGGGGGGTCTCGGCTATGAGCAGTTCTTC. Its protein product is CASSPGLGGLGYEQFF.

The table lists this clone with a count of one. The chain is built from TRBV11-2 and TRBJ2-7, with 12 nucleotides matching TRBD2. V dropped 5 bases and J dropped 7; count of bases not matched to a gene: 9. This CDR3 is built from 15 residues. Germline loops: CDR1 SGHAT, CDR2 FQNNGV. The CDR3 sequence is CASSARTSGVGEQYF. DNA for the CDR3: TGTGCCAGCAGCGCACGGACTAGCGGGGTTGGGGAGCAGTACTTC.

Only one count was recorded for this clone. This chain links TRBV4-2 with TRBJ1-2; D is unresolved. The CDR3 has 15 amino acids. Trimming removed 1 base at V and 8 bases at J, with 17 bases between. CDR1 and CDR2 from the germline V gene are LGHNA and YNFKEQ. Here the CDR3 DNA reads TGTGCCAGCAGCCAAGCGGAGCGGGCCACCGGGGGCTACACCTTC. Protein: CASSQAERATGGYTF.

The gene calls are TRBV7-8 and TRBJ1-1; D is unclear. V was clipped by 5 bases and J by 4 bases, with 14 bases between them. This CDR3 is built from 14 residues. Germline CDR1 SGHVS, CDR2 FQNEAQ. The CDR3 is CASSRSWPSTEAFF. CDR3 nucleotides: TGTGCCAGCAGCAGATCTTGGCCCTCCACTGAAGCTTTCTTT.

The chain couples TRBV11-2 to TRBJ2-1; TRBD1 aligns across 9 bases. Per germline, CDR1 SGHAT and CDR2 FQNNGV. The CDR3 spans 18 residues. V gave up 4 bases and J gave up 9 bases; unmatched junction bases: 19. The CDR3 DNA reads TGTGCCAGCAGCTCATTAGTGTCTTCGGGGACAGGGAAAGGTGAGCAGTTCTTC. Translation gives CASSSLVSSGTGKGEQFF.

The gene calls are TRBV7-2 and TRBJ1-1; D not resolved. There are 15 residues in the CDR3. Trimming stripped 5 bases from V and 0 bases from J, with 13 bases between. Looked up from germline, CDR1 is SGHTA and CDR2 is FQGNSA. CDR3 nucleotide sequence: TGTGCCAGCAGCCCGATGAGGGTTATGAACACTGAAGCTTTCTTT. Translated, it gives CASSPMRVMNTEAFF.

The genes are TRBV28 and TRBJ1-5, with 10 bases that match TRBD1. Unmatched junction bases numbered 5, after V lost 8 bases and J lost 1 base. This CDR3 is 15 amino acids long. CDR1 and CDR2 from the germline V gene are MDHEN and SYDVKM. The CDR3 DNA follows: TGTGCCAGCCTACCGGGACAGGGGAGCAATCAGCCCCAGCATTTT. It encodes CASLPGQGSNQPQHF.

The chain links TRBV5-1 to TRBJ2-1; the D gene is possibly TRBD2 (7 bases). CDR1 is SGHRS and CDR2 is YFSETQ in the germline V gene. V shed 8 bases and J shed 2 bases, with 14 bases lying between them. The CDR3 totals 14 residues. CDR3: CASWPGGPYNEQFF. The CDR3 region has the DNA TGCGCCAGTTGGCCGGGGGGCCCCTACAATGAGCAGTTCTTC.

The chain recombines TRBV29-1 with TRBJ1-2, with 7 positions matching TRBD1. In germline, CDR1 is SQVTM, CDR2 ANQGSEA. V shed 0 bases and J 6 bases; nucleotides not matched to a gene: 1. The CDR3 loop spans 12 amino acids. CDR3 sequence: CSVEDGTDGYTF. The CDR3 nucleotides read TGCAGCGTTGAAGACGGGACAGATGGCTACACCTTC.

V is TRBV28 and J is TRBJ1-5, with 9 bases aligning to TRBD1. The CDR3 runs 15 residues. After removal of 10 bases from V and 5 bases from J, the junction contained 12 bases not matched to a gene. Germline V gene sequence: CDR1 MDHEN, CDR2 SYDVKM. CDR3 DNA sequence: TGTGCCAACTCTCCCGGGACAGGGAAAGATCAGCCCCAGCATTTT. This sequence encodes CANSPGTGKDQPQHF.

The chain links TRBV28 to TRBJ1-1; D unclear. The V and J ends lost 6 bases and 0 bases respectively, with 14 bases between them. This CDR3 region has 15 residues. CDR1 and CDR2 from the germline V gene are MDHEN and SYDVKM. DNA for the CDR3: TGTGCCAGCAGCCCCGCTTCGGTCTTGAACACTGAAGCTTTCTTT. It is translated as CASSPASVLNTEAFF.

The chain couples TRBV19 to TRBJ2-1; D is undetermined. The CDR3 is 12 residues long. The germline gives CDR1 LNHDA, CDR2 SQIVND (reference sequence). Deletions cut 3 bases from V and 7 bases from J, with 7 bases between. The CDR3 region is CASSMGPNEQFF. CDR3 sequence (DNA): TGTGCCAGTAGTATGGGCCCGAATGAGCAGTTCTTC.

The chain couples TRBV7-2 to TRBJ2-3, with TRBD1 identical over 7 bases. V dropped 1 base and J dropped 0; count of bases not matched to a gene: 7. The CDR3 runs to 17 residues. Germline V gene data show CDR1 as SGHTA and CDR2 as FQGNSA. The CDR3 loop reads CASSLDPQGMSTDTQYF. The DNA of the CDR3 is TGTGCCAGCAGCTTAGACCCACAGGGGATGAGCACAGATACGCAGTATTTT.

This chain joins TRBV28 and TRBJ1-1; D might be TRBD1 (6 bases). The CDR3 covers 14 residues. The ends were cut back, 6 bases at V and 4 bases at J, with 15 bases in the middle. Germline CDR1 reads MDHEN; CDR2 reads SYDVKM. CDR3 DNA: TGTGCCAGCAGGGCAGGACAGTGGAGCACTGAAGCTTTCTTT. It codes for CASRAGQWSTEAFF.

The chain links TRBV6-1 to TRBJ2-7; D unclear. CDR1 is MNHNS, CDR2 SASEGT, per germline. The CDR3 length is 15 residues. V lost 3 bases and J 3 bases, leaving 15 bases between the germline ends. The CDR3 is CASSDPSTTNYEQYF. The CDR3 nucleotides are TGTGCCAGCAGTGATCCGAGTACAACTAACTACGAGCAGTACTTC.

The table lists this clone with a count of one. V and J are TRBV9 and TRBJ2-3, with 9 bases fitting TRBD2. Trimming removed 6 bases from V and 5 bases from J; junction bases left unmatched: 13. The germline CDR1 and CDR2 sequences are SGDLS and YYNGEE. The CDR3 loop spans 16 amino acids. In DNA, the CDR3 is TGTGCCAGCACCCGCGGGCTAGCGGGAATTCAAGATACGCAGTATTTT. This gives the protein CASTRGLAGIQDTQYF.

The rearrangement links TRBV5-4 to TRBJ2-5; the D gene is possibly TRBD2 (7 bases). This CDR3 is 15 amino acids long. Per germline, CDR1 SGHNT and CDR2 YYREEE (reference sequence). V gave up 4 bases and J gave up 2 bases, with 15 bases separating them. CDR3 loop: CASSQGGGGQETQYF. CDR3 sequence (DNA): TGTGCCAGCAGCCAGGGCGGGGGCGGACAAGAGACCCAGTACTTC. The entire variable domain, with the rest obtained from reference TRBV5-4 and TRBJ2-5, is as follows: ETGVTQSPTHLIKTRGQQVTLRCSSQSGHNTVSWYQQALGQGPQFIFQYYREEENGRGNFPPRFSGLQFPNYSSELNVNALELDDSALYLCASSQGGGGQETQYFGPGTRLLVL.

This sequence joins TRBV30 and TRBJ1-2; perhaps TRBD1 as D (6 bases). This CDR3 comprises 14 residues. Between the trimmed V and J ends, which lost 2 bases and 4 bases, there was a span of 14 bases. Germline V gene data show CDR1 as GTSNPN and CDR2 as SVGIG (reference sequence). The CDR3 is CAWSQGLALYGYTF. In DNA form, the CDR3 reads TGTGCCTGGAGTCAGGGGTTGGCACTCTATGGCTACACCTTC.

This clone was recorded a few times. This chain links TRBV7-9 with TRBJ2-3, with 7 bases matching TRBD2. V shed 4 bases and J 0 bases; nucleotides not matched to a gene: 4. Germline V CDR1 and CDR2: SEHNR, FQNEAQ (reference sequence). CDR3 length: 15 residues. CDR3 DNA: TGTGCCAGCAGCTCCGGGGGGTACAGCACAGATACGCAGTATTTT. This translates into CASSSGGYSTDTQYF.

The genes are TRBV5-8 and TRBJ2-7; 8 positions match TRBD1. J was trimmed by 3 bases and V by 4 bases; bases with no gene match: 9. Germline V gene data show CDR1 as SGHTS and CDR2 as YDEGEE. CDR3 length equals 15 residues. The CDR3 is CASSPRDRNYYEQYF. The CDR3 DNA reads as TGTGCCAGCAGCCCGCGGGACAGGAATTACTACGAGCAGTACTTC.

The J gene is TRBJ2-7, the V gene TRBV28; 8 bases match TRBD1. Germline V CDR1 and CDR2: MDHEN, SYDVKM. This CDR3 region has 14 residues. V was clipped by 7 bases and J by 3 bases; unmatched bases: 8. CDR3: CASTLTGEVYEQYF. The CDR3 coding sequence is TGTGCCAGCACCTTGACAGGGGAGGTCTACGAGCAGTACTTC.

The chain joins TRBV30 to TRBJ2-6; D is ambiguous. This CDR3 region has 18 residues. Germline lookup yields CDR1 GTSNPN and CDR2 SVGIG (reference sequence). Trimming took 2 bases from V and 0 from J, leaving 17 bases between them. CDR3 region: CAWSRVDVRNSGANVLTF. The CDR3, as DNA: TGTGCCTGGAGTCGGGTCGACGTCCGAAACTCTGGGGCCAACGTCCTGACTTTC.

The CDR3 region has the DNA TGTGCCAGCAGCTTAGGGACAGACAACACTGAAGCTTTCTTT. It codes for CASSLGTDNTEAFF. The V call is TRBV7-9, the J call TRBJ1-1; possible D gene TRBD1, 6 bases. Germline V gene sequence: CDR1 SEHNR, CDR2 FQNEAQ (reference sequence). The CDR3 runs to 14 residues. Trimming removed 1 base from V and 2 bases from J, with 8 bases in between.

This chain joins TRBV12-3 or TRBV12-4 and TRBJ2-1, with D possibly TRBD2 on 5 matching bases. With 3 bases removed from V and 10 bases from J, the gap between germline ends came to 7 bases. CDR3 length: 11 residues. The CDR3, as DNA: TGTGCCAGCAGTTTGACGGGGGAGCAGTTCTTC. This translates into CASSLTGEQFF.

The chain is built from TRBV7-9 and TRBJ2-2, with D possibly being TRBD2 (5 bases). The CDR3 has 14 residues. V lost 1 base and J 4 bases, leaving 7 bases between the germline ends. CDR1 SEHNR and CDR2 FQNEAQ come from the germline V gene (reference sequence). The chain's CDR3 is CASSLGGSTGELFF. The DNA of the CDR3 is TGTGCCAGCAGCTTAGGTGGGAGCACCGGGGAGCTGTTTTTT. Full variable domain (rest looked up from reference TRBV7-9 and TRBJ2-2): DTGVSQNPRHKITKRGQNVTFRCDPISEHNRLYWYRQTLGQGPEFLTYFQNEAQLEKSRLLSDRFSAERPKGSFSTLEIQRTEQGDSAMYLCASSLGGSTGELFFGEGSRLTVL.

The chain links TRBV7-9 to TRBJ1-1, with D possibly being TRBD1 (6 bases). The V end was cut by 5 bases, the J end by 3 bases, with 16 bases between. In germline, CDR1 is SEHNR, CDR2 FQNEAQ (reference sequence). This CDR3 comprises 15 residues. The CDR3 bases are TGTGCCAGCAGCCGAGAATTTACAGGGTACACTGAAGCTTTCTTT. It encodes CASSREFTGYTEAFF.

The gene calls are TRBV30 and TRBJ1-1; TRBD1 matches 7 bases. V trimming: 3 bases; J trimming: 4 bases; junction bases outside the gene matches: 8. This CDR3 comprises 14 residues. Germline CDR1 and CDR2: GTSNPN and SVGIG (reference sequence). The CDR3 DNA follows: TGTGCCTGGAGCGCACTCACAGGGGCCACTGAAGCTTTCTTT. It is translated as CAWSALTGATEAFF.

The chain has TRBV18 and TRBJ1-1; D is unclear. The germline gives CDR1 KGHSH, CDR2 LQKENI. CDR3 length: 15 residues. V gave up 6 bases and J gave up 4 bases, with 18 bases separating them. CDR3 in amino acids: CASSPGREGGTEAFF. CDR3 in DNA: TGTGCCAGCTCCCCGGGGAGGGAAGGTGGCACTGAAGCTTTCTTT.

The chain uses TRBV28 and TRBJ2-5, with TRBD2 identical over 10 bases. This CDR3 spans 15 amino acids. Germline V gene sequence: CDR1 MDHEN, CDR2 SYDVKM. The ends lost 5 bases at V and 9 bases at J; junction bases unmatched: 12. CDR3: CASSRPSSGSRAQYF. CDR3 in DNA: TGTGCCAGCAGTCGTCCCTCTAGCGGGAGTCGGGCCCAGTACTTC.